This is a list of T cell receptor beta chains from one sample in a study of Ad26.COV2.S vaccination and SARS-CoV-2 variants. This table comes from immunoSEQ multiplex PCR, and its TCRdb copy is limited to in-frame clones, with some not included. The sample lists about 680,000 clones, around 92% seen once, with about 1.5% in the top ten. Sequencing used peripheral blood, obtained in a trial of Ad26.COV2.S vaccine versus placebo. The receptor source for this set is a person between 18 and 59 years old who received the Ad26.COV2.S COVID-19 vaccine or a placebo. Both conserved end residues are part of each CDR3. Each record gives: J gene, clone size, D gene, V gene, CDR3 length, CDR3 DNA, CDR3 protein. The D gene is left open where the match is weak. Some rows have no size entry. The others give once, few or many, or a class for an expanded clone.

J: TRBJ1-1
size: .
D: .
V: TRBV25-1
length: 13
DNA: TGTGCCAGCAGTGAATATAACAGGGTCGAAGCTTTCTTT
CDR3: CASSEYNRVEAFF

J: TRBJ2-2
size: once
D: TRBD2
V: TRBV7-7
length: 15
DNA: TGTGCTAGCAGCTTTAGCGGGCCTAACACCGGGGAGCTGTTTTTT
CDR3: CASSFSGPNTGELFF

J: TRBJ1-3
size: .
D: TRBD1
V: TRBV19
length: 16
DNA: TGTGCCAGTAGGGGGACAGGGGCCTTCTCTGGAAACACCATATATTTT
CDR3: CASRGTGAFSGNTIYF

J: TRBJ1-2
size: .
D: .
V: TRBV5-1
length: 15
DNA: TGCGCCAGCAGCTTGGCTGCAGGTCTTAACTATGGCTACACCTTC
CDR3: CASSLAAGLNYGYTF

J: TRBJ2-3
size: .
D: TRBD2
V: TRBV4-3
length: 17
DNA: TGCGCCAGCAGCCAACCCCTAGCGGGGGGATCTTCAGATACGCAGTATTTT
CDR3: CASSQPLAGGSSDTQYF

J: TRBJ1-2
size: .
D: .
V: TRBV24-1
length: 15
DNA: TGTGCCACCAGTGGCCTCGTCGGGGGGAACTATGGCTACACCTTC
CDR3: CATSGLVGGNYGYTF

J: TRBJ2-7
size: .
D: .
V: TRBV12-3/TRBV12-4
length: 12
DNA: TGTGCCAGCAGCCTCAGGGGTGGCGAGCAGTACTTC
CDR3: CASSLRGGEQYF

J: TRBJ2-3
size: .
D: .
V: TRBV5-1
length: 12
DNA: TGCGCCAGCGGGGACTCTTGGTCAGCGCAGTATTTT
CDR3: CASGDSWSAQYF

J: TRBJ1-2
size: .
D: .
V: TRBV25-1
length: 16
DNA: TGTGCCAGCAGCTGGATGGAGGACAGCCCTAACTATGGCTACACCTTC
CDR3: CASSWMEDSPNYGYTF

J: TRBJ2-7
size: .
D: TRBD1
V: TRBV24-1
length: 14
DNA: TGTGCCACCAGTGACCCCGACAGGGGCCACGAGCAGTACTTC
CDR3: CATSDPDRGHEQYF

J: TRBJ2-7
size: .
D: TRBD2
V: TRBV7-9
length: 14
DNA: TGTGCCAGCACTACTAGCGGGAGGGTTGGCGAGCAGTACTTC
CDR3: CASTTSGRVGEQYF

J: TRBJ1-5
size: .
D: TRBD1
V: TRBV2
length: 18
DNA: TGTGCCAGCAGTGAAGCGCGACAGGGAAAAGTGAGCAATCAGCCCCAGCATTTT
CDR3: CASSEARQGKVSNQPQHF

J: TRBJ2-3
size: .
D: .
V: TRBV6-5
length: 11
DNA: TGTGCCAGCACCCGGTGGGATACGCAGTATTTT
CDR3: CASTRWDTQYF

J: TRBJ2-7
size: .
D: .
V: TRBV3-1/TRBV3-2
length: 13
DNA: TGTGCCAGCAGCCGATCGACAGTGTACGAGCAGTACTTC
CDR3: CASSRSTVYEQYF

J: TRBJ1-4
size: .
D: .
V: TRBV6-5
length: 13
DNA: TGTGCCAGCATAGGCAGTCTAAATGAAAAACTGTTTTTT
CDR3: CASIGSLNEKLFF

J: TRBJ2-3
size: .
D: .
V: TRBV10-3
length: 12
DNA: TGTGCCATCAGTGAGTCTTTAGGGTTGCAGTATTTT
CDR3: CAISESLGLQYF

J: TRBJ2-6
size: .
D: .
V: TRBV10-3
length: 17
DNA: TGTGCCATCACCTCGGTCACTGGACCCTCTGGGGCCAACGTCCTGACTTTC
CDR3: CAITSVTGPSGANVLTF

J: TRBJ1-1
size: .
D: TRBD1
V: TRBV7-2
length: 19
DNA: TGTGCCAGCAGCTTACCGGCGGACAGGGGTCCCCCAATGAACACTGAAGCTTTCTTT
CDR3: CASSLPADRGPPMNTEAFF

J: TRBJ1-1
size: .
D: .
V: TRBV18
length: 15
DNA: TGTGCCAGCTCACCCACCTCGGGAGGGGGGCGCGAAGCTTTCTTT
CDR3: CASSPTSGGGREAFF

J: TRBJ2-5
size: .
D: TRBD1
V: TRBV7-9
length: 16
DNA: TGTGCCAGCACCCGCCGTGCGAGGGGGCTGAGAGAGACCCAGTACTTC
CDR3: CASTRRARGLRETQYF

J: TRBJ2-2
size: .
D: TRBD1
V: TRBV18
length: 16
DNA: TGTGCCAGCTCACCCCCGGGACAGGGACCAACCGGGGAGCTGTTTTTT
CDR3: CASSPPGQGPTGELFF

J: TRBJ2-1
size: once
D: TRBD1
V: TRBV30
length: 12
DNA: TGTGCCTGGAGAGGGGGCACAAATGAGCAGTTCTTC
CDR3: CAWRGGTNEQFF

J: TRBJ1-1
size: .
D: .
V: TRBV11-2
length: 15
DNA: TGTGCCAGCAGCCAATCCGGGACCGCGAACACTGAAGCTTTCTTT
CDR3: CASSQSGTANTEAFF

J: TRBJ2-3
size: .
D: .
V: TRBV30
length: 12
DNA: TGTGCCTGGAGTGTGTCGGGGGATACGCAGTATTTT
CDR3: CAWSVSGDTQYF

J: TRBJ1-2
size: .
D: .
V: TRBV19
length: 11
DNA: TGTGCCAGTAGTATAGATCTAGGCTACACCTTC
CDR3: CASSIDLGYTF